Listed below are T cell receptor beta chains from one sample, sequenced in a study of monozygotic twins with cystic fibrosis. This table comes from immunoSEQ multiplex PCR, and its TCRdb copy is limited to in-frame clones, with some not included. The sample has 30,000 to 35,000 clones, approximately 72% seen once; the top ten hold less than 0.9%. Sequenced: blood. The receptors here all came from a girl aged 5 to 17 with cystic fibrosis. Each CDR3 is given with its conserved first and last residue. Each record gives: CDR3 DNA, CDR3 protein, J gene, D gene, clone size, V gene. The D gene is left open where the match is weak. Size values are once, few and many counts, or a class for expanded clones, and some rows have none.

cdr3_nt: TGCGCCAGCAGCCAAGACGGGAGACATATAAACTTC; cdr3_aa: CASSQDGRHINF; j_call: TRBJ2-5; d_call: -; clone_size: few; v_call: TRBV4-3
cdr3_nt: TGCAGCGTTGAGGGGAAGGTCTGGAACACTGAAGCTTTCTTT; cdr3_aa: CSVEGKVWNTEAFF; j_call: TRBJ1-1; d_call: -; clone_size: -; v_call: TRBV29-1
cdr3_nt: TGTGCCATCAGTGAGTCGTTGGGCACCGGGGAGCTGTTTTTT; cdr3_aa: CAISESLGTGELFF; j_call: TRBJ2-2; d_call: -; clone_size: -; v_call: TRBV10-3
cdr3_nt: TGTGCCAGCAGTCTTTGGACGGACAATGAGCAGTTCTTC; cdr3_aa: CASSLWTDNEQFF; j_call: TRBJ2-1; d_call: -; clone_size: -; v_call: TRBV27
cdr3_nt: TGCGCCAGCAGCCAAGGAAGACTAGCGGGAGTCGATGAGCAGTTCTTC; cdr3_aa: CASSQGRLAGVDEQFF; j_call: TRBJ2-1; d_call: TRBD2; clone_size: -; v_call: TRBV4-3
cdr3_nt: TGTGCCAGCAACACGGCCCGCGTTCAAGAGACCCAGTACTTC; cdr3_aa: CASNTARVQETQYF; j_call: TRBJ2-5; d_call: -; clone_size: -; v_call: TRBV7-8
cdr3_nt: TGTGCCTGGAGTGTATCAGGGGCCGGGGAGCTGTTTTTT; cdr3_aa: CAWSVSGAGELFF; j_call: TRBJ2-2; d_call: -; clone_size: -; v_call: TRBV30
cdr3_nt: TGTGCCTGGCAGACAGGGTGGAGGTATGGCTACACCTTC; cdr3_aa: CAWQTGWRYGYTF; j_call: TRBJ1-2; d_call: TRBD1; clone_size: -; v_call: TRBV30
cdr3_nt: TGTGCCTGGAGTGATGCTTATGGCTACACCTTC; cdr3_aa: CAWSDAYGYTF; j_call: TRBJ1-2; d_call: -; clone_size: few; v_call: TRBV30
cdr3_nt: TGTGCCAGCAGCCTAGGAGCACTAGCGGTCCAGCAGTTCTTC; cdr3_aa: CASSLGALAVQQFF; j_call: TRBJ2-1; d_call: TRBD2; clone_size: -; v_call: TRBV7-2
cdr3_nt: TGTGCCAGCAGTTACATTTCGGGGGGCGGCTACACCTTC; cdr3_aa: CASSYISGGGYTF; j_call: TRBJ1-2; d_call: -; clone_size: few; v_call: TRBV6-5
cdr3_nt: TGTGCCAGCAGCTCCGGGGCGGCCTACAATGAGCAGTTCTTC; cdr3_aa: CASSSGAAYNEQFF; j_call: TRBJ2-1; d_call: -; clone_size: -; v_call: TRBV7-2
cdr3_nt: TGTGCCAGCAGCCAGCGGACTGGCTGGGAGACCCAGTACTTC; cdr3_aa: CASSQRTGWETQYF; j_call: TRBJ2-5; d_call: -; clone_size: -; v_call: TRBV28
cdr3_nt: TGCGCCAGCAGCCCTACGCCTTCAAAAACCGGACTGTTTTTT; cdr3_aa: CASSPTPSKTGLFF; j_call: TRBJ1-4; d_call: -; clone_size: -; v_call: TRBV5-1
cdr3_nt: TGTGCCAGCAGCTTGGGTGCGGGAGGGCCCCAAGAGACCCAGTACTTC; cdr3_aa: CASSLGAGGPQETQYF; j_call: TRBJ2-5; d_call: TRBD2; clone_size: -; v_call: TRBV5-4